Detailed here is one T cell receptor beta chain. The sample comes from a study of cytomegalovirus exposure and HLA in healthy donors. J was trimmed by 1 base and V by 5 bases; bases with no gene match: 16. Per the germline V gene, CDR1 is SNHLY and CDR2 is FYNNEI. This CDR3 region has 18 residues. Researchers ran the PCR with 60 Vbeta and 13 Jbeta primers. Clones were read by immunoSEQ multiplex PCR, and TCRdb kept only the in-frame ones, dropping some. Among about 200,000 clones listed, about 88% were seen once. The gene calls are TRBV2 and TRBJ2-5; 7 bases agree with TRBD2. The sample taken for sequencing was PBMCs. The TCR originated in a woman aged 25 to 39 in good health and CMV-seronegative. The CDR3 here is CASSKITWGGDPQETQYF. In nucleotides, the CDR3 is TGTGCCAGCAGTAAGATTACCTGGGGGGGGGACCCCCAAGAGACCCAGTACTTC.